This entry concerns a single TCR beta chain. Its antigen is not identified. Splitting the CD4+ cells yielded a CD45RA+ naive subset and a CD45RA-negative memory subset. These data originate in a study of shared clonotypes between healthy human individuals. Turning to the study itself: Each donor had three CD4 naive, three CD4 memory, two CD8 naive and one CD8 memory plate.

Findings and caveats of the study: What naive subsets generally showed was a larger estimated richness than memory subsets showed.

Germline V gene lookup returns CDR1 SEHNR and CDR2 FQNEAQ (reference sequence). This CDR3 is built from 14 residues. J lost 7 bases, V lost 5 bases, and 8 bases had no gene match. Several immunoSEQ plates received, in even portions, the genomic DNA of each subset. Using immunoSEQ multiplex PCR, the repertoire was profiled, and TCRdb retains in-frame clones only, with some absent. The sample yields fewer than 3 million clones, about nine tenths seen once. This TCR was sampled from a man between 18 and 29 years old in good health. Some clones in this sample may be carry-over from other donors' samples. The chain couples TRBV7-9 to TRBJ2-7; 10 nucleotides line up with TRBD1. The specimen was naive CD4+ T cells from PBMCs. The subset was: CD45RA+ positively selected. CDR3 in DNA: TGTGCCAGCAGCGCGCGACAGGGGGCAATTGAGCAGTACTTC. Amino acid sequence: CASSARQGAIEQYF. The full variable domain, its missing parts supplied by reference TRBV7-9 and TRBJ2-7, is DTGVSQNPRHKITKRGQNVTFRCDPISEHNRLYWYRQTLGQGPEFLTYFQNEAQLEKSRLLSDRFSAERPKGSFSTLEIQRTEQGDSAMYLCASSARQGAIEQYFGPGTRLTVT.